Sequencing of this T cell receptor (beta chain) was carried out in a study of shared clonotypes between healthy human individuals. This CDR3 contains 15 residues. V shed 5 bases, J shed 6 bases, and the junction held 4 bases outside the gene matches. Germline V lookup: CDR1 LNHDA, CDR2 SQIVND (reference sequence). With ten immunoSEQ deep assay plates, unsorted PBMC DNA underwent sequencing. Profiling relied on immunoSEQ multiplex PCR, and the TCRdb table lists in-frame clones only, not all of them. This sample has hundreds of thousands of clones; over 65% occur once, and the top ten carry around 13%. The table lists this clone with a few counts. The donors, healthy adults who were HIV-negative, had experienced no recent acute infections or vaccinations.

The TCR sequence derives from a woman between 40 and 55 years old in good health. Some clones in this sample may be carry-over from other donors' samples. Material: PBMCs. This sequence joins TRBV19 and TRBJ2-2; the match to TRBD2 covers 12 bases. CDR3 bases: TGTGCCAGTAGTCCGCTAGCGGGAGGGGCCGGGGAGCTGTTTTTT. The encoded protein is CASSPLAGGAGELFF. Based on the CDR3 plus reference TRBV19 and TRBJ2-2, the full variable domain is DGGITQSPKYLFRKEGQNVTLSCEQNLNHDAMYWYRQDPGQGLRLIYYSQIVNDFQKGDIAEGYSVSREKKESFPLTVTSAQKNPTAFYLCASSPLAGGAGELFFGEGSRLTVL.